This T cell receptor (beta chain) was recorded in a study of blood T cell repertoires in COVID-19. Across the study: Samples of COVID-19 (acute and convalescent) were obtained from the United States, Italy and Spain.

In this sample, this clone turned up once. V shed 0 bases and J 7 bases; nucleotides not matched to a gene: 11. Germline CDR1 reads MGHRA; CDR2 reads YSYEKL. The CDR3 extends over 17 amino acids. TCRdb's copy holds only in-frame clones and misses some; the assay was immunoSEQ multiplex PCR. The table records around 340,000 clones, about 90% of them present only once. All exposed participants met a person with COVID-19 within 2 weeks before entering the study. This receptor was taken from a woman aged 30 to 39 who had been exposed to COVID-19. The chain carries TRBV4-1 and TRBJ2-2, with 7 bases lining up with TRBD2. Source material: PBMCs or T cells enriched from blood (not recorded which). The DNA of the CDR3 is TGCGCCAGCAGCCAAGAAAAGGGTCTAGGGAGGGACGGGGAGCTGTTTTTT. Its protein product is CASSQEKGLGRDGELFF.